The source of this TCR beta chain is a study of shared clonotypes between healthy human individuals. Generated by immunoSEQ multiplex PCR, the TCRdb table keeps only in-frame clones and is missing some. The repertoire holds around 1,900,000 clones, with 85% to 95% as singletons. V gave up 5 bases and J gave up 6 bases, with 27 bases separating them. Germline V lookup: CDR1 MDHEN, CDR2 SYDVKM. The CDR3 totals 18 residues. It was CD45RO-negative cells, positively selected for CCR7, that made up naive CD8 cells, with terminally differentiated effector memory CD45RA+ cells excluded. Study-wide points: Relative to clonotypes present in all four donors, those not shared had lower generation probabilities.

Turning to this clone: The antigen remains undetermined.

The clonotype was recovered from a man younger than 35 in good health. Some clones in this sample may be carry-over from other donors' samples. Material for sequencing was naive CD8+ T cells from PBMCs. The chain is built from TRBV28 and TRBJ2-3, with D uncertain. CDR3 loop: CASSTLMGRNLVGDTQYF. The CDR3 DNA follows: TGTGCCAGCAGTACCCTGATGGGCCGGAACTTAGTGGGCGATACGCAGTATTTT.